The rows below give T cell receptor beta chains drawn from one sample of a study of blood T cell repertoires in COVID-19. Assay used: immunoSEQ multiplex PCR; TCRdb lists only in-frame clones, some missing. The sample carries about 29,000 clones, about 80% recorded once. Sample: peripheral blood. These receptors were obtained from an older woman with acute or convalescent COVID-19. The CDR3 runs from the conserved cysteine through the conserved F or W. D genes are given only for firm matches. Clone size is not always given. Where it is, it says once, few, many or a class for expanded clones.

d_gene	abundance	v_gene	j_gene	CDR3aa	CDR3nt
TRBD2	.	TRBV5-1	TRBJ2-3	CASSIGLGEVDTQYF	TGCGCCAGCAGCATAGGACTAGGGGAGGTGGATACGCAGTATTTT
.	.	TRBV5-5	TRBJ2-4	CASSLGLAKNIQYF	TGTGCCAGCAGCTTGGGACTAGCCAAAAACATTCAGTACTTC
.	.	TRBV6-6	TRBJ1-3	CASSRFGTGGSGNTIYF	TGTGCCAGCAGTAGATTTGGGACGGGGGGCTCTGGAAACACCATATATTTT
.	.	TRBV15	TRBJ2-3	CATSRDRRTSTDTQYF	TGTGCCACCAGCAGAGATCGGAGAACTAGCACAGATACGCAGTATTTT
.	.	TRBV5-1	TRBJ2-5	CASSLARETQYF	TGCGCCAGCAGCTTGGCCCGGGAGACCCAGTACTTC
.	.	TRBV29-1	TRBJ1-3	CSVVGRDTIYF	TGCAGCGTTGTCGGGCGGGACACCATATATTTT
.	.	TRBV7-8	TRBJ1-1	CASSRGWGENTEAFF	TGTGCCAGCAGCCGAGGCTGGGGGGAGAACACTGAAGCTTTCTTT
.	.	TRBV28	TRBJ1-1	CASSLIRNTEAFF	TGTGCCAGCAGTTTGATTAGGAACACTGAAGCTTTCTTT
.	.	TRBV4-3	TRBJ2-1	CASSQEKSLFYNEQFF	TGCGCCAGCAGCCAAGAGAAAAGTCTATTTTACAATGAGCAGTTCTTC
TRBD1	.	TRBV7-3	TRBJ2-2	CASSPPRTGNKGELFF	TGTGCCAGCAGCCCCCCTCGGACAGGGAATAAGGGGGAGCTGTTTTTT
.	.	TRBV19	TRBJ2-3	CASKNKGSDTQYF	TGTGCCAGTAAGAACAAGGGGTCAGATACGCAGTATTTT
.	.	TRBV7-9	TRBJ1-4	CAEWAEEKLFF	TGTGCCGAGTGGGCAGAAGAAAAACTGTTTTTT
.	.	TRBV3-1/TRBV3-2	TRBJ1-3	CASSQDRTLSGNTIYF	TGTGCCAGCAGCCAAGATCGGACACTTTCGGGAAACACCATATATTTT
.	.	TRBV10-3	TRBJ1-2	CATLNPQGIYGYTF	TGTGCCACCCTTAATCCCCAGGGCATCTATGGCTACACCTTC
TRBD2	.	TRBV6-1	TRBJ2-7	CASSSGTSELEQYF	TGTGCCAGCAGTTCCGGGACTAGCGAATTAGAGCAGTACTTC
.	.	TRBV2	TRBJ2-5	CASSDPGSAETQYF	TGTGCCAGCAGTGATCCCGGGAGTGCGGAGACCCAGTACTTC
.	.	TRBV7-2	TRBJ2-4	CASSLGVLLAKNIQYF	TGTGCCAGCAGCTTAGGAGTACTACTAGCCAAAAACATTCAGTACTTC
TRBD1	.	TRBV4-1	TRBJ1-2	CASSQITGQAYGYTF	TGCGCCAGCAGCCAAATAACGGGACAGGCCTATGGCTACACCTTC
.	.	TRBV7-8	TRBJ1-6	CASSLLGRGNYNSPLHF	TGTGCCAGCAGCTTATTGGGCAGGGGCAATTATAATTCACCCCTCCACTTT
.	few	TRBV29-1	TRBJ1-2	CSGVTGEGGYTF	TGCAGCGGCGTAACAGGAGAAGGTGGCTACACCTTC
TRBD1	.	TRBV5-1	TRBJ2-7	CASTGTGQRYF	TGCGCCAGCACCGGGACAGGCCAACGGTACTTC
.	.	TRBV9	TRBJ2-1	CASSGGVANEQFF	TGTGCCAGCAGCGGGGGGGTAGCCAATGAGCAGTTCTTC
TRBD1	.	TRBV6-1	TRBJ1-2	CASSDRDRGEYGYTF	TGTGCCAGCAGTGACCGGGACAGGGGCGAATATGGCTACACCTTC
.	.	TRBV25-1	TRBJ2-7	CASRGSLTSYEQYF	TGTGCCAGCAGGGGGAGCCTGACCTCCTACGAGCAGTACTTC
.	.	TRBV15	TRBJ1-5	CATSPPGNQPQHF	TGTGCCACCAGCCCCCCGGGCAATCAGCCCCAGCATTTT
TRBD2	.	TRBV19	TRBJ2-3	CASSPSRLAGDPDTQYF	TGTGCCAGTAGCCCGAGCCGGTTAGCGGGAGACCCAGATACGCAGTATTTT
.	.	TRBV6-2/TRBV6-3	TRBJ2-5	CASSYQRRIQETQYF	TGTGCCAGCAGTTACCAGCGTCGGATACAAGAGACCCAGTACTTC
.	.	TRBV19	TRBJ2-1	CASTTPGYNEQFF	TGTGCCAGTACTACCCCCGGTTACAATGAGCAGTTCTTC
.	.	TRBV4-2	TRBJ2-3	CASSQETVSTDTQYF	TGTGCCAGCAGCCAAGAGACAGTCAGTACAGATACGCAGTATTTT
.	.	TRBV3-1/TRBV3-2	TRBJ2-5	CASTVRETQYF	TGTGCCAGCACAGTTCGAGAGACCCAGTACTTC
TRBD1	.	TRBV2	TRBJ1-1	CASSSWDRLEAFF	TGTGCCAGCAGTTCTTGGGACAGACTGGAAGCTTTCTTT
.	once	TRBV19	TRBJ2-7	CASSPSGGASSYEQYF	TGTGCCAGTAGTCCCTCAGGCGGGGCTAGCTCCTACGAGCAGTACTTC
.	.	TRBV5-1	TRBJ2-7	CASRGTFSYEQYF	TGCGCCAGCAGAGGGACTTTCTCCTACGAGCAGTACTTC
TRBD2	.	TRBV5-1	TRBJ2-3	CASSLLAGGRDTQYF	TGCGCCAGCAGCTTGCTAGCGGGGGGTCGGGATACGCAGTATTTT
.	once	TRBV7-6	TRBJ1-1	CASSLNTANTEAFF	TGTGCCAGCAGCTTAAATACAGCGAACACTGAAGCTTTCTTT
TRBD2	.	TRBV7-8	TRBJ2-1	CASSPTRGSGGNEQFF	TGTGCCAGCAGCCCAACGCGGGGGTCGGGGGGCAATGAGCAGTTCTTC
TRBD2	.	TRBV5-6	TRBJ2-6	CASSLRGAGANVLTF	TGTGCCAGCAGCCTGCGGGGGGCTGGGGCCAACGTCCTGACTTTC
.	.	TRBV7-2	TRBJ2-3	CASNPSAGTDTQYF	TGTGCCAGCAACCCTAGCGCGGGGACAGATACGCAGTATTTT
.	.	TRBV7-2	TRBJ2-2	CASSLTDLNTGELFF	TGTGCCAGCAGTTTGACAGATTTAAACACCGGGGAGCTGTTTTTT
TRBD2	.	TRBV7-6	TRBJ2-7	CASSLALAGAHEQYF	TGTGCCAGCAGCTTAGCCCTAGCGGGAGCCCACGAGCAGTACTTC
TRBD2	.	TRBV24-1	TRBJ2-1	CATSDFETSGRNEQFF	TGTGCCACCAGTGATTTTGAGACTAGCGGGAGGAATGAGCAGTTCTTC
TRBD1	.	TRBV19	TRBJ1-5	CASRGQGGNQPQHF	TGTGCCAGCAGGGGACAGGGCGGCAATCAGCCCCAGCATTTT
TRBD2	.	TRBV6-6	TRBJ2-3	CASSLKPRTSGRRGTDTQYF	TGTGCCAGCAGCCTAAAACCCAGGACTAGCGGGAGGCGGGGGACAGATACGCAGTATTTT
.	.	TRBV28	TRBJ2-5	CASRQTILRETQYF	TGTGCCAGCAGACAGACTATCCTCAGGGAGACCCAGTACTTC
TRBD1	.	TRBV28	TRBJ2-2	CASSGRAGGYTNTGELFF	TGTGCCAGCAGTGGACGGGCAGGGGGCTACACGAACACCGGGGAGCTGTTTTTT
TRBD1	.	TRBV19	TRBJ2-6	CASSSFGTGDTSGANVLTF	TGTGCCAGTAGTAGTTTTGGGACAGGGGACACCTCCGGGGCCAACGTCCTGACTTTC
TRBD1	.	TRBV27	TRBJ2-3	CASRSSRGLTDTQYF	TGTGCCAGCAGATCATCCAGGGGGCTGACAGATACGCAGTATTTT
TRBD1	once	TRBV6-5	TRBJ2-7	CASSQYRGSYEQYF	TGTGCCAGCAGTCAATACAGGGGTAGCTACGAGCAGTACTTC
TRBD1	.	TRBV7-9	TRBJ2-1	CASSPTGGNEQFF	TGTGCCAGCAGCCCAACAGGGGGCAATGAGCAGTTCTTC
.	few	TRBV29-1	TRBJ1-1	CSVNAGNTEAFF	TGCAGCGTTAACGCAGGGAACACTGAAGCTTTCTTT
.	.	TRBV4-1	TRBJ2-2	CASSQGRGVYTGELFF	TGCGCCAGCAGCCAAGGCAGGGGGGTGTACACCGGGGAGCTGTTTTTT
TRBD1	.	TRBV28	TRBJ1-5	CASSLTPRTGGIEPQHF	TGTGCCAGCAGTTTAACCCCACGGACAGGGGGCATAGAGCCCCAGCATTTT
.	.	TRBV28	TRBJ1-1	CASRIPGLAAFF	TGTGCCAGCAGGATCCCAGGGTTGGCGGCTTTCTTT
.	once	TRBV11-2	TRBJ1-2	CASSHPRTGLYGYTF	TGTGCCAGCAGCCACCCCCGAACAGGCCTATATGGCTACACCTTC
TRBD1	.	TRBV7-9	TRBJ1-1	CASSPAKGAVMNTEAFF	TGTGCCAGCAGCCCAGCCAAGGGGGCGGTTATGAACACTGAAGCTTTCTTT
TRBD1	few	TRBV7-3	TRBJ2-4	CASSLKAGQGSIQYF	TGTGCCAGCAGCTTAAAGGCGGGACAGGGCTCCATTCAGTACTTC
TRBD1	.	TRBV9	TRBJ2-2	CASSFDRGTISGELFF	TGTGCCAGCAGCTTTGACAGGGGGACCATATCCGGGGAGCTGTTTTTT
TRBD1	few	TRBV10-3	TRBJ1-1	CAISEKDRDGTEAFF	TGTGCCATCAGTGAGAAGGACAGGGATGGCACTGAAGCTTTCTTT
.	.	TRBV5-1	TRBJ2-1	CASSSGGAGNEQFF	TGCGCCAGCAGCTCAGGCGGGGCTGGCAATGAGCAGTTCTTC